This T cell receptor beta chain was retrieved from a study of blood T cell repertoires in COVID-19. Background on the study: Acute and convalescent COVID-19 specimens originated in the United States, Italy and Spain. PBMCs, B-cell-depleted T cells, or T cells were the source of the cDNA or gDNA that made up the material.

Participants came from about two dozen US areas, aged roughly 18 to 89 years. In the authors' methods: Using reference gene primer amplification, nucleated cell counts were estimated. Sequenced by immunoSEQ multiplex PCR; TCRdb stores in-frame clones only, minus some. For V, J and clone size, that table is used; D and trimming come from the DNA. This table has about 270,000 clones, around 88% appearing once. The source is a woman aged 40 to 50 with acute COVID-19. The material sequenced was PBMCs or T cells enriched from blood (not recorded which).

CDR3 sequence reads: CASSLAGQAQYNEQFF. Written as DNA, the CDR3 is TGTGCCAGCAGCCTTGCGGGCCAGGCTCAATACAATGAGCAGTTCTTC. This chain connects TRBV11-2 to TRBJ2-1; possible D gene TRBD2, 5 bases. The CDR3 is 16 amino acids. Germline CDR1 SGHAT, CDR2 FQNNGV. Trimming pared 5 bases from V and 4 bases from J, leaving 18 bases between.